The 18 T cell receptor beta chains in this list originate from one sample, sequenced in a study of radiotherapy plus CTLA-4 blockade in lung cancer. Using immunoSEQ multiplex PCR, the repertoire was profiled, and TCRdb retains in-frame clones only, with some absent. The table lists 50,000 to 75,000 clones, 77% of them singletons. The sample was peripheral blood, taken from a patient treated with radiotherapy plus ipilimumab. These receptors all stem from a human donor with non-small cell lung cancer who had a complete response to radiotherapy plus ipilimumab.

The chain has TRBV28 and TRBJ2-7, with 7 bases that match TRBD1. Trimming removed 6 bases from V and 4 bases from J; junction bases left unmatched: 3. Germline V lookup: CDR1 MDHEN, CDR2 SYDVKM. The CDR3 runs 12 residues. CDR3 protein: CASRQGDYEQYF. In nucleotides, the CDR3 is TGTGCCAGCAGGCAGGGGGATTACGAGCAGTACTTC.

The rearrangement joins TRBV25-1 to TRBJ1-4; D might be TRBD1 (5 bases). V lost 3 bases and J 4 bases, leaving 15 bases between the germline ends. The CDR3 spans 16 residues. In germline, CDR1 is MGHDK, CDR2 SYGVNS. The CDR3 loop is CASSDNLGTDNEKLFF. CDR3 coding DNA: TGTGCCAGCAGTGATAACCTCGGGACGGATAATGAAAAACTGTTTTTT.

V is TRBV11-2 and J is TRBJ1-1; maybe TRBD1 (5 bases). Germline CDR1 reads SGHAT; CDR2 reads FQNNGV. V was shortened by 5 bases and J by 1 base, with 8 bases between the two germline ends. This CDR3 comprises 13 residues. This chain's CDR3 is CASSRRENTEAFF. The DNA of the CDR3 is TGTGCCAGCAGCCGCAGGGAGAACACTGAAGCTTTCTTT. The whole variable domain, remainder taken from reference TRBV11-2 and TRBJ1-1, is EAGVAQSPRYKIIEKRQSVAFWCNPISGHATLYWYQQILGQGPKLLIQFQNNGVVDDSQLPKDRFSAERLKGVDSTLKIQPAKLEDSAVYLCASSRRENTEAFFGQGTRLTVV.

This chain links TRBV19 with TRBJ2-5; TRBD1 matches 8 bases. The CDR3 runs to 14 residues. Per germline, CDR1 LNHDA and CDR2 SQIVND (reference sequence). The J segment lost 4 bases and the V segment lost 1 base, leaving 2 bases of the junction unmatched. The CDR3 bases are TGTGCCAGTAGTATAGTACAGGGGGGAGAGACCCAGTACTTC. Protein sequence: CASSIVQGGETQYF. The full variable domain, rest sourced from reference TRBV19 and TRBJ2-5, is DGGITQSPKYLFRKEGQNVTLSCEQNLNHDAMYWYRQDPGQGLRLIYYSQIVNDFQKGDIAEGYSVSREKKESFPLTVTSAQKNPTAFYLCASSIVQGGETQYFGPGTRLLVL.

The chain links TRBV7-2 to TRBJ2-2, with D possibly matching TRBD2 (5 bases). Germline V gives CDR1 SGHTA, CDR2 FQGNSA. The CDR3 has 17 residues. V shed 5 bases and J shed 5 bases, with 21 bases lying between them. CDR3 sequence reads: CASSPLYGVRRTGELFF. The CDR3 DNA is TGTGCCAGCAGCCCGCTATACGGGGTGAGAAGAACCGGGGAGCTGTTTTTT.

The chain has TRBV7-9 and TRBJ2-7, with TRBD1 matching 8 bases. Germline V gene sequence: CDR1 SEHNR, CDR2 FQNEAQ (reference sequence). With 5 bases clipped from V and 2 bases from J, the junction kept 5 bases outside the gene matches. The CDR3 is made up of 14 amino acids. This CDR3 is CASSPGQGPYEQYF. In DNA, the CDR3 is TGTGCCAGCAGCCCTGGACAGGGACCCTACGAGCAGTACTTC.

The chain uses TRBV4-1 and TRBJ1-1, with D perhaps matching TRBD1 (5 bases). The CDR3 sequence is 11 residues long. V was cut by 5 bases and J by 7 bases, with 8 bases left in between. Per germline, CDR1 MGHRA and CDR2 YSYEKL. The CDR3 is CASSSTGEAFF. The DNA for the CDR3 is TGCGCCAGCAGCTCTACAGGTGAAGCTTTCTTT.

This clone occurred a few times. The chain is built from TRBV10-3 and TRBJ1-1; D is possibly TRBD1 (6 bases). The CDR3 length is 12 residues. V shed 10 bases and J shed 1 base, with 10 bases lying between them. Germline assignment: CDR1 ENHRY and CDR2 SYGVKD. The CDR3 DNA is TGTGCCACCTGCAGGGGGAACACTGAAGCTTTCTTT. Encoded protein: CATCRGNTEAFF.

This clone showed up just once. The rearrangement joins TRBV27 to TRBJ2-6; D uncertain. This CDR3 comprises 17 residues. Between the trimmed V and J ends, which lost 1 base and 0 bases, there was a span of 10 bases. Germline CDR1 MNHEY, CDR2 SMNVEV (reference sequence). The CDR3 protein is CASSLLGKHSGANVLTF. The CDR3 DNA sequence: TGTGCCAGCAGTTTATTGGGGAAACACTCTGGGGCCAACGTCCTGACTTTC.

The chain couples TRBV5-1 to TRBJ1-4; 7 bases line up with TRBD1. CDR3 length: 16 residues. V lost 2 bases, J lost 3 bases, and 7 bases stayed unmatched. Germline-derived CDR1 and CDR2 are SGHRS and YFSETQ. CDR3: CASSLDWGQPNEKLFF. In DNA, the CDR3 is TGCGCCAGCAGCTTAGATTGGGGACAGCCTAATGAAAAACTGTTTTTT.

The chain links TRBV6-5 to TRBJ2-5; TRBD1 is a possible D gene (5 bases). CDR3 length: 15 amino acids. Deletions cut 4 bases from V and 3 bases from J, with 15 bases between. Germline loops: CDR1 MNHEY, CDR2 SVGAGI. The CDR3 DNA follows: TGTGCCAGCAGTTCCCAGCCGGGCAGGGAAGAGACCCAGTACTTC. Encoded protein: CASSSQPGREETQYF.

V is TRBV2 and J is TRBJ1-2, with 12 bases fitting TRBD1. The CDR3 contains 17 residues. After removal of 2 bases from V and 2 bases from J, the junction contained 6 bases not matched to a gene. Germline values: CDR1 SNHLY, CDR2 FYNNEI. The CDR3 protein is CASSEIKGTGGNYGYTF. The CDR3 nucleotides are TGTGCCAGCAGTGAAATAAAGGGGACAGGGGGCAACTATGGCTACACCTTC.

The rearrangement links TRBV27 to TRBJ1-2; D unresolved. Looked up from germline, CDR1 is MNHEY and CDR2 is SMNVEV (reference sequence). V was shortened by 6 bases and J by 1 base, with 15 bases between the two germline ends. The CDR3 totals 15 residues. Here the CDR3 reads CASSIMAGNNYGYTF. As DNA, the CDR3 is TGTGCCAGCAGCATCATGGCCGGGAATAACTATGGCTACACCTTC.

This clone turned up a few times. The chain is built from TRBV6-5 and TRBJ1-2; the D gene is possibly TRBD1 (5 bases). Trimming cost V 7 bases and J 6 bases, with 15 bases left between them. The V gene's germline CDR1 is MNHEY and CDR2 SVGAGI. There are 13 residues in the CDR3. CDR3 sequence (DNA): TGTGCCAGCACCCCGGGGGGACTTGATGGCTACACCTTC. Amino acids: CASTPGGLDGYTF.

The genes are TRBV10-2 and TRBJ1-2; 9 bases map to TRBD1. The germline gives CDR1 WSHSY, CDR2 SAAADI. V shed 3 bases, J shed 0 bases, and the junction held 17 bases outside the gene matches. The CDR3 is made up of 20 amino acids. In DNA form, the CDR3 reads TGCGCCAGCAGTGACCCTTTTTACCCAATACAGGGGGCAGCTAACTATGGCTACACCTTC. It encodes CASSDPFYPIQGAANYGYTF.

V usage is TRBV28 and J usage is TRBJ2-1; D may match TRBD1 or TRBD2 (5 bases each). CDR1 MDHEN and CDR2 SYDVKM come from the germline V gene. The CDR3 sequence is 17 residues long. V shed 6 bases and J shed 7 bases, with 25 bases lying between them. CDR3 protein: CASRSPGVGLGDNEQFF. The CDR3 DNA is TGTGCCAGCAGATCCCCGGGCGTGGGGTTGGGGGATAATGAGCAGTTCTTC.

The rearrangement joins TRBV2 to TRBJ1-1, with D unclear. The CDR3 sequence is 13 residues long. Trimming took 4 bases from V and 0 from J, leaving 6 bases between them. In germline, CDR1 is SNHLY, CDR2 FYNNEI. Written as DNA, the CDR3 is TGTGCCAGCAGTGGCCAGATGAACACTGAAGCTTTCTTT. As protein: CASSGQMNTEAFF.

The genes are TRBV7-9 and TRBJ1-2; D not certain. Per the germline V gene, CDR1 is SEHNR and CDR2 is FQNEAQ (reference sequence). There are 13 residues in the CDR3. The V and J ends lost 3 bases and 6 bases respectively, with 11 bases between them. CDR3 residues: CASSFRQIDGYTF. CDR3 nucleotides: TGTGCCAGCAGCTTTAGACAAATTGATGGCTACACCTTC.